One and the same sample provided the 26 T cell receptor beta chains below, sequenced in a study of shared clonotypes between healthy human individuals. CD45RO-negative, CCR7-selected cells formed the naive CD8 fraction, which excluded terminally differentiated effector memory CD45RA+ cells. The data were produced by immunoSEQ multiplex PCR, yet TCRdb's version contains in-frame clones alone and is incomplete. In the table there are just over 2,000,000 clones, over 85% of which are singletons. Sequencing was performed on naive CD8+ T cells sorted from blood. All receptors come from a man younger than 35 in good health.

This chain joins TRBV11-2 and TRBJ2-7, with 7 bases lining up with TRBD1. The germline gives CDR1 SGHAT, CDR2 FQNNGV. The CDR3 totals 12 residues. V dropped 3 bases and J dropped 5; count of bases not matched to a gene: 1. CDR3 nucleotide sequence: TGTGCCAGCAGCTTGACAGGGCACGAGCAGTACTTC. It codes for CASSLTGHEQYF.

The chain recombines TRBV27 with TRBJ2-7; 8 bases line up with TRBD1. V dropped 2 bases and J dropped 5; count of bases not matched to a gene: 5. In germline, CDR1 is MNHEY, CDR2 SMNVEV (reference sequence). The CDR3 length is 14 residues. CDR3 in amino acids: CASSLEDRDHEQYF. The CDR3 bases are TGTGCCAGCAGTTTAGAGGACAGGGACCACGAGCAGTACTTC.

This clone was picked up one time. The rearrangement links TRBV28 to TRBJ1-5, with D tentatively TRBD1 (5 bases). The CDR3 is 13 residues long. The V end was cut by 7 bases, the J end by 5 bases, with 12 bases between. The V gene's germline CDR1 is MDHEN and CDR2 SYDVKM. The CDR3, as DNA: TGTGCCAGCACCGGGGGGGTTCATCAGCCCCAGCATTTT. As protein: CASTGGVHQPQHF.

With regard to this clone: Additional DNA sequences in this sample encode the identical CDR3. The chain combines TRBV7-2 with TRBJ2-1; D not resolved. CDR1 and CDR2 from the germline V gene are SGHTA and FQGNSA. Trimming cost V 1 base and J 0 bases, with 7 bases left between them. The CDR3 covers 15 residues. CDR3 residues: CASSLDGSSYNEQFF. Written as DNA, the CDR3 is TGTGCCAGCAGCTTAGACGGAAGCTCCTACAATGAGCAGTTCTTC.

Only one count was recorded for this clone. CDR3 nucleotide sequence: TGTGCCAGCAGCTTGGGGACAGATCAAGCCAAAAACATTCAGTACTTC. This encodes CASSLGTDQAKNIQYF. This chain connects TRBV5-6 to TRBJ2-4, with a possible D match to TRBD1 (6 bases). CDR1 is SGHDT, CDR2 YYEEEE, per germline. This CDR3 has 16 residues. Trimming left V 0 bases short and J 0 bases short, with 10 bases between.

V usage is TRBV19 and J usage is TRBJ1-2, with unresolved D. Looked up from germline, CDR1 is LNHDA and CDR2 is SQIVND (reference sequence). The V and J ends lost 5 bases and 6 bases respectively, with 19 bases between them. The CDR3 runs to 15 residues. The DNA for the CDR3 is TGTGCCAGTAGTGTGGGAGGAACCCCCCTGGATGGCTACACCTTC. It encodes CASSVGGTPLDGYTF.

This clone was found once. Other nucleotide sequences from this sample produce the same CDR3. This sequence joins TRBV6-1 and TRBJ2-7; D uncertain. CDR1 is MNHNS, CDR2 SASEGT, per germline. The CDR3 loop spans 13 amino acids. V was pared by 0 bases and J by 4 bases, with 7 bases between. CDR3 residues: CASSEATDYEQYF. The CDR3 DNA is TGTGCCAGCAGTGAAGCCACAGATTACGAGCAGTACTTC.

This chain links TRBV10-3 with TRBJ2-2, with 7 bases matching TRBD1. V gave up 6 bases and J gave up 4 bases; unmatched junction bases: 17. The V gene's germline CDR1 is ENHRY and CDR2 SYGVKD. This CDR3 is built from 18 residues. DNA for the CDR3: TGTGCCATCAGATCCACCCGGGGCCAGGGGGTCGGCACCGGGGAGCTGTTTTTT. Translation gives CAIRSTRGQGVGTGELFF.

The chain carries TRBV5-5 and TRBJ1-1; TRBD1 matches at 8 bases. From germline, CDR1 is SGHKS and CDR2 YYEKEE (reference sequence). V lost 2 bases to trimming and J lost 0 bases; unmatched junction nucleotides: 6. This CDR3 has 16 amino acids. The CDR3 nucleotides read TGTGCCAGCAGCTTATGGACAGGGCCTATGAACACTGAAGCTTTCTTT. This gives the protein CASSLWTGPMNTEAFF.

This chain uses TRBV5-6 with TRBJ2-5, with 7 bases identical to TRBD1. Trimming at V came to 0 bases and at J to 4 bases, leaving 9 bases not matched to a gene. CDR1 is SGHDT and CDR2 is YYEEEE in the germline V gene. This CDR3 spans 16 amino acids. CDR3 bases: TGTGCCAGCAGCTTGGGAGGGGGCGCCCCCGGAGAGACCCAGTACTTC. Translated, it gives CASSLGGGAPGETQYF.

This clone was observed a single time. V usage is TRBV28 and J usage is TRBJ1-5, with 12 bases that match TRBD1. The CDR3 covers 15 residues. Germline CDR1 is MDHEN and CDR2 is SYDVKM. With V trimmed by 9 bases and J by 6 bases, 9 bases remained unmatched. Written as DNA, the CDR3 is TGTGCCAGTATTAGGGACAGGGGGCTCGGTCAGCCCCAGCATTTT. It yields the protein CASIRDRGLGQPQHF. Filled out from reference TRBV28 and TRBJ1-5, the complete variable domain reads DVKVTQSSRYLVKRTGEKVFLECVQDMDHENMFWYRQDPGLGLRLIYFSYDVKMKEKGDIPEGYSVSREKKERFSLILESASTNQTSMYLCASIRDRGLGQPQHFGDGTRLSIL.

The CDR3 sequence is CASSSDGGRIPGANVLTF. The CDR3 DNA reads TGTGCCAGCAGCTCAGATGGGGGAAGAATCCCTGGGGCCAACGTCCTGACTTTC. The chain joins TRBV7-9 to TRBJ2-6, with D possibly being TRBD1 or TRBD2 (5 bases each). Germline CDR1 is SEHNR and CDR2 is FQNEAQ (reference sequence). The CDR3 covers 18 residues. The ends were cut back, 4 bases at V and 2 bases at J, with 18 bases in the middle.

V usage is TRBV2 and J usage is TRBJ2-2; 9 bases match TRBD1. Germline V gene lookup returns CDR1 SNHLY and CDR2 FYNNEI. After removal of 8 bases from V and 7 bases from J, the junction contained 11 bases not matched to a gene. This CDR3 is built from 15 residues. In DNA form, the CDR3 reads TGTGCCAGCTACGGCCCGCGACAGGGGGTCGGGGAGCTGTTTTTT. Encoded protein: CASYGPRQGVGELFF.

This chain connects TRBV6-5 to TRBJ2-2; D gene ambiguous. The CDR3 contains 15 residues. In germline, CDR1 is MNHEY, CDR2 SVGAGI. The ends were cut back, 0 bases at V and 7 bases at J, with 12 bases in the middle. CDR3 sequence (DNA): TGTGCCAGCAGTTACTCGGAAGGGCCCAGCGGGGAGCTGTTTTTT. Its protein product is CASSYSEGPSGELFF.

J is TRBJ2-7 and V is TRBV4-1, with 13 bases aligning to TRBD2. Germline-derived CDR1 and CDR2 are MGHRA and YSYEKL. The CDR3 runs 16 residues. Trimming removed 2 bases from V and 0 bases from J; junction bases left unmatched: 1. The CDR3: CASSQRTSGSSYEQYF. The CDR3 coding sequence is TGCGCCAGCAGCCAACGGACTAGCGGGAGCTCCTACGAGCAGTACTTC.

This chain links TRBV27 with TRBJ2-7; possible D gene TRBD2, 6 bases. The V and J ends lost 5 bases and 1 base respectively, with 18 bases between them. The CDR3 contains 16 residues. Germline-derived CDR1 and CDR2 are MNHEY and SMNVEV (reference sequence). CDR3 in DNA: TGTGCCAGCAGTCCCTCGGTGGGGGAGGTTTCCTACGAGCAGTACTTC. Translating gives CASSPSVGEVSYEQYF.

The chain joins TRBV6-6 to TRBJ1-1; TRBD1 matches at 11 bases. The CDR3 consists of 15 residues. V was pared by 9 bases and J by 4 bases, with 10 bases of the junction left unmatched. CDR1 is MNHNY, CDR2 SVGAGI, per germline (reference sequence). The CDR3 DNA sequence: TGTGCCAGTCTGCCTTCCGGGACAGGGGGCACTGAAGCTTTCTTT. Encoded protein: CASLPSGTGGTEAFF.

Worth noting for this clone: This CDR3 is also generated by other DNA sequences in the sample. The J gene is TRBJ2-7, the V gene TRBV7-9; 12 bases are shared with TRBD2. After removal of 3 bases from V and 3 bases from J, the junction contained 0 bases not matched to a gene. CDR1 and CDR2 from the germline V gene are SEHNR and FQNEAQ (reference sequence). The CDR3 covers 14 residues. CDR3 DNA sequence: TGTGCCAGCAGCTTGGGACTAGCGGGCTACGAGCAGTACTTC. It is translated as CASSLGLAGYEQYF.

Notes on this clone: Within the sample, other DNA sequences also encode this same CDR3. This chain connects TRBV28 to TRBJ2-7; 8 bases match TRBD1. J was trimmed by 3 bases and V by 2 bases; bases with no gene match: 0. This CDR3 spans 13 amino acids. Germline V lookup: CDR1 MDHEN, CDR2 SYDVKM. CDR3 in amino acids: CASSLGQGYEQYF. CDR3 DNA: TGTGCCAGCAGTTTAGGACAGGGCTACGAGCAGTACTTC.

This clone was seen only once. The V call is TRBV5-4, the J call TRBJ1-2; 10 positions agree with TRBD1. The junction had 4 bases not matched to a gene; V was cut back by 6 bases and J by 2 bases. The length of the CDR3 is 14 residues. CDR1 and CDR2 (germline): SGHNT, YYREEE (reference sequence). The CDR3 here is CASTRQGANYGYTF. The CDR3 DNA follows: TGTGCCAGCACCCGACAGGGGGCGAACTATGGCTACACCTTC.

The CDR3 loop reads CASGTTGDASPLHF. The CDR3 nucleotides read TGTGCTAGTGGGACCACAGGGGACGCCTCACCCCTCCACTTT. The chain has TRBV12-5 and TRBJ1-6; 7 nucleotides line up with TRBD1. With 6 bases clipped from V and 10 bases from J, the junction kept 9 bases outside the gene matches. Germline V gene sequence: CDR1 LGHNT, CDR2 FRNRAP. The CDR3 covers 14 residues.

The chain has TRBV4-1 and TRBJ2-2, with no clear D. The germline CDR1 and CDR2 sequences are MGHRA and YSYEKL. The CDR3 has 13 amino acids. With 3 bases removed from V and 5 bases from J, the gap between germline ends came to 7 bases. The CDR3, as DNA: TGCGCCAGCAGCCATGGAGTAACCGGGGAGCTGTTTTTT. Its translation is CASSHGVTGELFF.

This clone was picked up one time. J is TRBJ1-2 and V is TRBV7-4, with TRBD1 matching over 10 bases. With V trimmed by 6 bases and J by 1 base, 17 bases remained unmatched. This CDR3 has 19 amino acids. CDR1 and CDR2 (germline): SGHVT, SQSDAQ. The CDR3 DNA reads TGTGCCAGCAGAATATACTGGTTAGGGACAGGGGCCCGTAACTATGGCTACACCTTC. Encoded protein: CASRIYWLGTGARNYGYTF.

The CDR3 protein is CASSLSVDPTYEQYF. For the CDR3, the DNA is TGTGCCAGCAGTTTATCGGTGGATCCAACCTACGAGCAGTACTTC. The J gene is TRBJ2-7, the V gene TRBV27; no firm D call. Trimming stripped 0 bases from V and 2 bases from J, with 11 bases between. CDR3 length equals 15 residues. From germline, CDR1 is MNHEY and CDR2 SMNVEV (reference sequence).

The chain recombines TRBV2 with TRBJ1-4; the match to TRBD1 covers 10 bases. CDR3 size: 14 residues. Germline CDR1 and CDR2: SNHLY and FYNNEI. Trimming took 7 bases from V and 8 from J; bases not matched to a gene: 7. CDR3 DNA: TGTGCCAGCACCCCGGGACAGGGGTACGAAAAACTGTTTTTT. Its translation: CASTPGQGYEKLFF.

This clone was seen a few times. Other DNA sequences in the sample encode the same CDR3. This chain links TRBV5-1 with TRBJ2-7, with D possibly TRBD1 on 5 matching bases. V lost 1 base and J 5 bases, leaving 10 bases between the germline ends. This CDR3 comprises 13 residues. The V gene's germline CDR1 is SGHRS and CDR2 YFSETQ. CDR3 amino acids: CASSLTGTDEQYF. CDR3 nucleotides: TGCGCCAGCAGCTTGACAGGCACAGACGAGCAGTACTTC.